The 17 T cell receptor beta chains below come from one sample, sequenced in a study of CD8 T cells in Susac syndrome. RNA, at roughly 0.5 to 1 ug, was reverse transcribed with random hexamers. Each CDR3 protein gets one entry after TCRdb re-called the immunoSEQ multiplex PCR reads with MiXCR. The sample yields a few hundred thousand distinct CDR3 sequences, around 85% seen once. Material for sequencing was CD8+ T cells from PBMCs. These receptors were taken from a human donor with multiple sclerosis.

The V call is TRBV23-1, the J call TRBJ2-7, with TRBD1 matching 7 bases. TRBV23-1 is labeled an ORF, and its function is uncertain. The junction had 9 bases not matched to a gene; V was cut back by 2 bases and J by 5 bases. The CDR3 contains 15 residues. The chain's CDR3 is CASSQKTGSGHEQYF. The CDR3 bases are TGCGCCAGCAGTCAAAAGACAGGGAGCGGCCACGAGCAGTACTTC.

This rearrangement joins TRBV27 to TRBJ1-1; a possible D gene is TRBD1 (6 bases). The V end was cut by 3 bases, the J end by 8 bases, with 16 bases between. Germline values: CDR1 MNHEY, CDR2 SMNVEV (reference sequence). The CDR3 is 14 amino acids. In DNA form, the CDR3 reads TGTGCCAGCAGTTTTAACGCCGGACAGCTCGAAGCTTTCTTT. This encodes CASSFNAGQLEAFF.

The gene calls are TRBV5-5 and TRBJ1-1; 9 bases match TRBD1. J was trimmed by 0 bases and V by 4 bases; bases with no gene match: 4. CDR3 size: 15 residues. The germline gives CDR1 SGHKS, CDR2 YYEKEE (reference sequence). The CDR3 loop reads CASSQGTGMNTEAFF. CDR3 bases: TGTGCCAGCAGCCAAGGGACAGGGATGAACACTGAAGCTTTCTTT.

Worth noting for this clonotype: The conserved final phenylalanine or tryptophan is absent from the CDR3, which likely points to a read error. J is TRBJ1-2 and V is TRBV30; the match to TRBD1 covers 10 bases. Looked up from germline, CDR1 is GTSNPN and CDR2 is SVGIG (reference sequence). The junction had 3 bases not matched to a gene; V was cut back by 2 bases and J by 3 bases. The CDR3 length is 14 residues. The CDR3 DNA is TGTGCCTGGAGTCCCGGGACAGGGGACTATGGCTACACCCTC. This encodes CAWSPGTGDYGYTL.

This clonotype was counted a few times. The J gene is TRBJ2-7, the V gene TRBV24-1; 7 bases agree with TRBD2. Germline trimming cut 0 bases from V and 5 bases from J; bases unmatched to any gene: 6. This CDR3 spans 15 amino acids. Germline values: CDR1 KGHDR, CDR2 SFDVKD. This chain's CDR3 is CATSDLPGGVDEQYF. The CDR3 DNA reads as TGTGCCACCAGTGATTTGCCGGGGGGAGTCGACGAGCAGTACTTC.

This chain joins TRBV12-5 and TRBJ2-2; 7 positions match TRBD2. The CDR3 sequence is 16 residues long. V lost 6 bases to trimming and J lost 4 bases; unmatched junction nucleotides: 11. The germline V gene has CDR1 LGHNT and CDR2 FRNRAP. This CDR3 is CASGPSGTLSTGELFF. The CDR3 nucleotides are TGTGCTAGTGGACCCAGCGGGACCCTCAGCACCGGGGAGCTGTTTTTT. Supplemented by reference TRBV12-5 and TRBJ2-2, the full variable domain reads DARVTQTPRHKVTEMGQEVTMRCQPILGHNTVFWYRQTMMQGLELLAYFRNRAPLDDSGMPKDRFSAEMPDATLATLKIQPSEPRDSAVYFCASGPSGTLSTGELFFGEGSRLTVL.

This clonotype has a single count. The rearrangement links TRBV6-4 to TRBJ2-3; D perhaps matches TRBD1 (5 bases). The CDR3 extends over 14 amino acids. Germline CDR1 and CDR2: MRHNA and SNTAGT. V dropped 0 bases and J dropped 4 bases, with 8 bases sitting between them. Written as DNA, the CDR3 is TGTGCCAGCAGTGACTCAGGGGATGCAGATACGCAGTATTTT. Translated, it gives CASSDSGDADTQYF.

The J gene is TRBJ2-7, the V gene TRBV20-1; D possibly corresponds to TRBD1 (6 bases). The V gene lost 3 bases and the J gene lost 0 bases, with 15 bases spanning the gap. The germline CDR1 and CDR2 sequences are DFQATT and SNEGSKA (reference sequence). CDR3 length: 15 residues. CDR3 residues: CSASEGTTRSYEQYF. CDR3 in DNA: TGCAGTGCTAGCGAGGGGACAACCCGCTCCTACGAGCAGTACTTC.

The chain couples TRBV7-8 to TRBJ2-1; 11 positions match TRBD2. The trim removed 0 bases at V and 7 bases at J, leaving 8 bases unmatched. CDR1 is SGHVS and CDR2 is FQNEAQ in the germline V gene. The CDR3 loop spans 17 amino acids. The CDR3 is CASSLADLSGRGNEQFF. CDR3 bases: TGTGCCAGCAGCTTAGCCGACCTTAGCGGGAGGGGGAATGAGCAGTTCTTC.

This chain links TRBV28 with TRBJ2-7; TRBD1 matches 8 bases. Trimming took 6 bases from V and 2 from J; bases not matched to a gene: 12. The CDR3 covers 16 residues. Germline lookup yields CDR1 MDHEN and CDR2 SYDVKM. Here the CDR3 DNA reads TGTGCCAGCAGCCAAGGACAGGGCAATCCGACCTACGAGCAGTACTTC. It translates to CASSQGQGNPTYEQYF.

The chain is built from TRBV3-1 and TRBJ2-6, with no clear D. The CDR3 totals 15 residues. V was cut by 0 bases and J by 4 bases, with 7 bases left in between. Germline V gene data show CDR1 as LGHDT and CDR2 as YNNKEL (reference sequence). DNA for the CDR3: TGTGCCAGCAGCCAAGAGCCAGCCGGGGCCAACGTCCTGACTTTC. Translation: CASSQEPAGANVLTF.

This sequence joins TRBV11-2 and TRBJ2-5, with 11 bases matching TRBD1. CDR3 size: 16 residues. Germline trimming cut 1 base from V and 5 bases from J; bases unmatched to any gene: 6. Per germline, CDR1 SGHAT and CDR2 FQNNGV. This chain's CDR3 is CASSLVGQGARETQYF. DNA of the CDR3: TGTGCCAGCAGCTTAGTAGGACAGGGGGCGCGGGAGACCCAGTACTTC.

This chain uses TRBV11-2 with TRBJ1-1; TRBD1 aligns across 11 bases. V shed 5 bases and J 4 bases; nucleotides not matched to a gene: 9. The CDR3 is 16 residues long. In germline, CDR1 is SGHAT, CDR2 FQNNGV. CDR3 DNA sequence: TGTGCCAGCAGCCGGTGGGACAGGGGGAGCGGCACTGAAGCTTTCTTT. It encodes CASSRWDRGSGTEAFF.

The rearrangement uses TRBV4-1 and TRBJ2-7; D is undetermined. Trimming took 1 base from V and 3 from J, leaving 10 bases between them. This CDR3 spans 14 amino acids. Germline lookup yields CDR1 MGHRA and CDR2 YSYEKL. The CDR3 reads CASSQVTQSYEQYF. The DNA of the CDR3 is TGCGCCAGCAGCCAAGTTACCCAGAGCTACGAGCAGTACTTC.

The sample holds one count of this clonotype. The chain couples TRBV27 to TRBJ1-5, with no clear D. Trimming left V 3 bases short and J 3 bases short, with 9 bases between. This CDR3 has 14 amino acids. CDR1 MNHEY and CDR2 SMNVEV come from the germline V gene (reference sequence). The CDR3 nucleotides read TGTGCCAGCAGTTTTGGAGGGAACAATCAGCCCCAGCATTTT. Amino acid sequence: CASSFGGNNQPQHF.

Comments on this clonotype: A junction end diverges from the germline sequence, so it may reflect a read error. The genes are TRBV18 and TRBJ1-1; 8 nucleotides line up with TRBD1. There are 15 residues in the CDR3. The germline V gene encodes CDR1 KGHSH and CDR2 LQKENI. CDR3 sequence reads: CASSPSGDRNTGAFF. For the CDR3, the DNA is TGTGCCAGCTCACCGAGCGGGGACAGGAACACTGGAGCTTTCTTT. Combining the CDR3 with reference TRBV18 and TRBJ1-1 gives the whole variable domain NAGVMQNPRHLVRRRGQEARLRCSPMKGHSHVYWYRQLPEEGLKFMVYLQKENIIDESGMPKERFSAEFPKEGPSILRIQQVVRGDSAAYFCASSPSGDRNTGAFFGQGTRLTVV.

The V and J genes are TRBV20-1 and TRBJ2-7, with D possibly called TRBD1 or TRBD2 (5 bases each). The CDR3 spans 13 residues. The germline gives CDR1 DFQATT, CDR2 SNEGSKA (reference sequence). With 2 bases removed from V and 3 bases from J, the gap between germline ends came to 11 bases. Here the CDR3 reads CSARSGHNYEQYF. CDR3 nucleotide sequence: TGCAGTGCTAGAAGCGGACATAACTACGAGCAGTACTTC.